What follows are 4 T cell receptor beta chains derived from one specimen sequenced in a study of blood T cells in healthy people across ages. Using a J-beta primer mix together with a sample-barcoded 5' primer, a second PCR was run for 7 to 11 cycles. Each CDR3 protein is one row after TCRdb ran MiXCR on the 5' RACE reads. The sample holds around 990,000 distinct CDR3 sequences; less than 25% are singletons and the top ten take less than 0.75%. These data were likewise used in another study, on T cells of mothers and their children.

The specimen sequenced was blood. The receptors were gathered from a girl aged 2 to 9 in good health.

This clonotype was seen more than once but under ten times. Compared with germline, one end of the junction differs, possibly owing to a read error. The V gene is TRBV7-6, the J gene TRBJ2-5, with 7 bases lining up with TRBD1. Germline CDR1 SGHVS, CDR2 FNYEAQ. This CDR3 spans 14 amino acids. The CDR3 is CAGSLSKGAQEQYF. In DNA form, the CDR3 reads TGTGCCGGCAGCTTATCAAAGGGGGCGCAAGAGCAGTACTTC.

The genes are TRBV11-2 and TRBJ2-5, with a weak D call TRBD1 (5 bases). The J call could be wrong; TRBJ2-1 is a better fit for the DNA end. CDR1 and CDR2 (germline): SGHAT, FQNNGV. CDR3 size: 13 residues. The CDR3 sequence: CASSLDRVHEQFF. CDR3 coding DNA: TGTGCCAGCAGCTTAGACAGGGTCCATGAGCAGTTCTTC.

V and J are TRBV4-2 and TRBJ1-1; D is perhaps TRBD1 (5 bases). CDR3 size: 14 residues. Germline V CDR1 and CDR2: LGHNA, YNFKEQ. The V end lost 0 bases, the J end lost 5 bases, and 10 bases lay between the germline ends. CDR3 nucleotides: TGTGCCAGCAGCCAAGATTCAGGGAGAACTGAAGCTTTCTTT. Translating gives CASSQDSGRTEAFF.

The rearrangement links TRBV6-2 or TRBV6-3 to TRBJ2-7; tentative D call: TRBD2 (6 bases). This CDR3 spans 15 amino acids. Germline CDR1 reads MNHEY; CDR2 reads SVGEGT. The V gene lost 6 bases and the J gene lost 6 bases, with 21 bases spanning the gap. DNA of the CDR3: TGTGCCAGCAGCCCGCGGGCCCGACCGGGGGTCGAGCAGTACTTC. Translating gives CASSPRARPGVEQYF.